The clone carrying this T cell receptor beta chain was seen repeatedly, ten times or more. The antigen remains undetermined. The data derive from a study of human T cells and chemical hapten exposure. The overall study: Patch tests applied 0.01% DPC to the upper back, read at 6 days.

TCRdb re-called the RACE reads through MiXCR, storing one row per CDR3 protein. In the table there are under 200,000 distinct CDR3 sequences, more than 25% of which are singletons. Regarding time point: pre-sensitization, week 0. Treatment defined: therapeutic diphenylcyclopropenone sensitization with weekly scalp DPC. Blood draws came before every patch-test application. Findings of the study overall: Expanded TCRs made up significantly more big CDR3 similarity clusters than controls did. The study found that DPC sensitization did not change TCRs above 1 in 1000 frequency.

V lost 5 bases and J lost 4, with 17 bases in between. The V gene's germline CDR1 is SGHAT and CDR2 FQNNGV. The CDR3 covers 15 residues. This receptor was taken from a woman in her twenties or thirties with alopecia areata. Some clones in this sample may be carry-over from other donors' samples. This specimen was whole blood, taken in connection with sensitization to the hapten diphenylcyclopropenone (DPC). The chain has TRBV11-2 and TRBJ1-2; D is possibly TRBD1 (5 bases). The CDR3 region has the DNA TGTGCCAGCAGCCCAGCCGGGGGTATTGGCTATGGCTACACCTTC. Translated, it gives CASSPAGGIGYGYTF.